The clone carrying this T cell receptor beta chain was detected many times. Its target is unknown. This specimen belongs to a study of CD8 T cells in ankylosing spondylitis. The authors made TCR beta libraries by quantitative 5'-RACE with molecular barcodes. One entry per CDR3 protein results from TCRdb running MiXCR on the 5' RACE reads. The data show 500,000 or so distinct CDR3 sequences, about 5.4% seen once. Study-level findings and limits: Relatively scarce in peripheral blood, disease-linked clones were CD8+. A TCR beta motif made of fewer than ten highly homologous variants seemed typical of ankylosing spondylitis blood. From matched ankylosing spondylitis synovial fluid, disease-linked clones were reportedly recovered at significantly enriched levels.

Germline V gene sequence: CDR1 DFQATT, CDR2 SNEGSKA (reference sequence). This CDR3 is built from 15 residues. V dropped 5 bases and J dropped 10; count of bases not matched to a gene: 17. The chain joins TRBV20-1 to TRBJ1-1, with 9 positions matching TRBD1. The clonotype comes from a male donor with ankylosing spondylitis. The specimen sequenced was blood, either unsorted or a sorted T cell fraction (not recorded which). CDR3 amino acids: CSAFFRDRASRGAFF. CDR3 coding DNA: TGCAGTGCTTTCTTCCGGGACAGGGCGAGTAGGGGAGCTTTCTTT.